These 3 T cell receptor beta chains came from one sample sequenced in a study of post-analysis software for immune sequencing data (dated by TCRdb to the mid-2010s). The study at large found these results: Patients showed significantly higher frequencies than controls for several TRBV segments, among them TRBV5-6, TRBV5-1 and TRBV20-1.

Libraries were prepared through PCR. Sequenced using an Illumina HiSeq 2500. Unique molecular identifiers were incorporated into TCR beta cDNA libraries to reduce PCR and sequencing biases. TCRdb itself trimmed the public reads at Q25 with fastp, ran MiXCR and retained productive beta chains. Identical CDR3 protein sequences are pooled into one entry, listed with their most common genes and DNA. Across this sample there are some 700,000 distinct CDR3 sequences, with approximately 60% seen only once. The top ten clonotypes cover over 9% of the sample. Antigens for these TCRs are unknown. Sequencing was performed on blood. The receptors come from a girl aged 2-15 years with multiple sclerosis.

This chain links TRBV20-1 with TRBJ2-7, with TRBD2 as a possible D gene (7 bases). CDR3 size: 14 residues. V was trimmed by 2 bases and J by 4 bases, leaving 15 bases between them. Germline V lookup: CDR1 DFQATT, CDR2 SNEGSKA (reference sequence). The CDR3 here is CSARRGGIDYEQYF. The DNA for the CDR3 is TGCAGTGCTAGAAGGGGGGGCATTGATTACGAGCAGTACTTC.

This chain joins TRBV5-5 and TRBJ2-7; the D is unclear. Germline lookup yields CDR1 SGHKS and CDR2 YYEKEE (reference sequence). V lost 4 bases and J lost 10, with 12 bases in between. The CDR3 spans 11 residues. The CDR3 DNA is TGTGCCAGCAGCGCCCGTTTGTCCCAGTACTTC. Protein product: CASSARLSQYF.

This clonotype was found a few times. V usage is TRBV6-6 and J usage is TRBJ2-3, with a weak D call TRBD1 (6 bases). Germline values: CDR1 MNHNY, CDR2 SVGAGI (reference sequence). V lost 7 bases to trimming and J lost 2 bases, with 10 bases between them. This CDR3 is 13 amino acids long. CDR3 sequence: CASNQGYTDTQYF. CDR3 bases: TGTGCCAGCAACCAGGGGTACACAGATACGCAGTATTTT.